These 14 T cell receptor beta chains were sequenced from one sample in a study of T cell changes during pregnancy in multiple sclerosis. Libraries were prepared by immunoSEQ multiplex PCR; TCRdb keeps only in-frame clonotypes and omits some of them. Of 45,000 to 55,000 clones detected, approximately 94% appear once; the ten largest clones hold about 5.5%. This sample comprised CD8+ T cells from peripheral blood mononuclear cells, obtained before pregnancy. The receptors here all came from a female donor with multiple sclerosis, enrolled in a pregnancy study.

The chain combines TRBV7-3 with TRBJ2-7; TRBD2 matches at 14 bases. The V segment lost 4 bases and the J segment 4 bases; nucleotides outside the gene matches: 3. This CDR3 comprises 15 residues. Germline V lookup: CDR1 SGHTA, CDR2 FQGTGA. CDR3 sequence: CASSSGLAGEYEQYF. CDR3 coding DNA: TGTGCCAGCAGCTCGGGACTAGCGGGGGAATACGAGCAGTACTTC.

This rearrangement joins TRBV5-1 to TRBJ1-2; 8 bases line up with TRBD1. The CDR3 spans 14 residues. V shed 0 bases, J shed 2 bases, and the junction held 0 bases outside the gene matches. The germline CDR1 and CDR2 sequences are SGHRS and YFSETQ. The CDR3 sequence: CASSLDRGNYGYTF. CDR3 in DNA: TGCGCCAGCAGCTTGGACAGGGGGAACTATGGCTACACCTTC. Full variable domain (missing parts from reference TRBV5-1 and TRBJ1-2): KAGVTQTPRYLIKTRGQQVTLSCSPISGHRSVSWYQQTPGQGLQFLFEYFSETQRNKGNFPGRFSGRQFSNSRSEMNVSTLELGDSALYLCASSLDRGNYGYTFGSGTRLTVV.

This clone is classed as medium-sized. In DNA form, the CDR3 reads TGTGCCAGCAGTCCTACCCCGGAAGTGAGGGATGGCTACACCTTC. Its translation: CASSPTPEVRDGYTF. The V gene is TRBV27, the J gene TRBJ1-2, with D unresolved. The ends were cut back, 5 bases at V and 6 bases at J, with 19 bases in the middle. This CDR3 has 15 amino acids. Per germline, CDR1 MNHEY and CDR2 SMNVEV (reference sequence).

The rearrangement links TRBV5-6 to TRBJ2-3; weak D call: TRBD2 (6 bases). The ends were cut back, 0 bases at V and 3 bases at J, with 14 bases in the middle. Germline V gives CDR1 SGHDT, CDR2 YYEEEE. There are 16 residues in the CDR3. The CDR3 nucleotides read TGTGCCAGCAGCTTGGCCACGGGAGAGTGGACAGATACGCAGTATTTT. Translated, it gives CASSLATGEWTDTQYF. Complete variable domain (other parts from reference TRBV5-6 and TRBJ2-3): DAGVTQSPTHLIKTRGQQVTLRCSPKSGHDTVSWYQQALGQGPQFIFQYYEEEERQRGNFPDRFSGHQFPNYSSELNVNALLLGDSALYLCASSLATGEWTDTQYFGPGTRLTVL.

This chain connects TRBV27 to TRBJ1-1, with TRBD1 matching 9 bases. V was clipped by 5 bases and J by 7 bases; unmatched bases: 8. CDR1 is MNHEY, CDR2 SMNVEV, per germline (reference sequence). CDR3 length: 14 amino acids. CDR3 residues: CASSTSGTGIEAFF. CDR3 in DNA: TGTGCCAGCAGTACCTCCGGGACAGGGATTGAAGCTTTCTTT.

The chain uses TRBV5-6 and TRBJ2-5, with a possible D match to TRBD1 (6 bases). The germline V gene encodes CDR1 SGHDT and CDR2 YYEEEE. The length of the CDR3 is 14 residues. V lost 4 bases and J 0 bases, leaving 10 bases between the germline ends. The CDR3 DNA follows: TGTGCCAGCAGCCCTACAGGGTACCAAGAGACCCAGTACTTC. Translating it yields CASSPTGYQETQYF.

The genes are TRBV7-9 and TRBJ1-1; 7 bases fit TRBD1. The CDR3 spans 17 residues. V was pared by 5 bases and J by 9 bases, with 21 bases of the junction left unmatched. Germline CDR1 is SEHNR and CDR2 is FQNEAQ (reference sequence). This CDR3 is CASSPPREGGYGQKAFF. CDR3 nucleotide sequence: TGTGCCAGCAGCCCCCCCCGTGAAGGGGGCTATGGTCAGAAAGCTTTCTTT.

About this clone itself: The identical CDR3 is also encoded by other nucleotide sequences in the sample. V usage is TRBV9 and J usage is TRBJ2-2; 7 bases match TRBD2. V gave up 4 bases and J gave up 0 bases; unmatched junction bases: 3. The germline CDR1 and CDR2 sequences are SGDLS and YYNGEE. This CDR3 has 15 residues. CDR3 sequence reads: CASSSGTTNTGELFF. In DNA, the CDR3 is TGTGCCAGCAGCTCCGGGACTACGAACACCGGGGAGCTGTTTTTT.

The CDR3 coding sequence is TGTGCCAGCAGCTTCATGAGGTCTTGGTATGGCTACACCTTC. Protein sequence: CASSFMRSWYGYTF. J is TRBJ1-2 and V is TRBV7-9; no firm D call. CDR3 length: 14 residues. Trimming took off 3 bases at V and 5 bases at J, with 13 bases between the two ends. From germline, CDR1 is SEHNR and CDR2 FQNEAQ (reference sequence).

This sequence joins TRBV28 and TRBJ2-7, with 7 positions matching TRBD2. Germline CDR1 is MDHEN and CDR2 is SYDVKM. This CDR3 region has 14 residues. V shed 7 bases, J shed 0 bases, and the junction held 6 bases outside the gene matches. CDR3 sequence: CASTISGTSYEQYF. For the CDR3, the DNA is TGTGCCAGCACCATAAGCGGGACCTCCTACGAGCAGTACTTC.

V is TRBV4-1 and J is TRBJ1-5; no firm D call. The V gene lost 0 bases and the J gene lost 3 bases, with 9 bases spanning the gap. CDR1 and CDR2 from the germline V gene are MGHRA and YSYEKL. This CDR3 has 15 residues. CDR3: CASSQEYSSNQPQHF. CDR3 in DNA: TGCGCCAGCAGCCAAGAATACAGCTCCAATCAGCCCCAGCATTTT.

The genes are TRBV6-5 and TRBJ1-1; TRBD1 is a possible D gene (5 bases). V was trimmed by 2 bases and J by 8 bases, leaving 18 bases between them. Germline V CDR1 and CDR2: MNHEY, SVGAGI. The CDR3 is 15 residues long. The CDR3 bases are TGTGCCAGCAGTTACGGAGACAGAATGGAGGGAGAAGCTTTCTTT. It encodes CASSYGDRMEGEAFF.

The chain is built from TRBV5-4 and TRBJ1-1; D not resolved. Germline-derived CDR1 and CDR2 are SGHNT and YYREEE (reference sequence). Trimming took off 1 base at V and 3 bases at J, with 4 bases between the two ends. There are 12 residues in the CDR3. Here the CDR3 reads CASSLSYTEAFF. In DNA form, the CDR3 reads TGTGCCAGCAGCTTGTCATACACTGAAGCTTTCTTT.

CDR3: CASSPRQGSYEQYF. The CDR3 region has the DNA TGTGCCAGCAGCCCACGACAGGGTTCCTACGAGCAGTACTTC. The chain carries TRBV7-2 and TRBJ2-7, with 7 bases that match TRBD1. J lost 1 base, V lost 5 bases, and 5 bases had no gene match. Germline CDR1 is SGHTA and CDR2 is FQGNSA. The CDR3 is made up of 14 amino acids.